The clone carrying this T cell receptor beta chain showed up many times. The target antigen is unknown. The sample belongs to a study of identical twins. Study-wide results and caveats: Zero-insertion analyses might be partly confounded by invariant T cells like MAIT and iNKT.

Per germline, CDR1 LGHDT and CDR2 YNNKEL (reference sequence). V was cut by 3 bases and J by 5 bases, with 10 bases left in between. The CDR3 runs to 13 residues. A universal primer site came from template switching; cDNA carried unique molecular identifiers. MiXCR, run by TCRdb on the 5' RACE reads, gives a single entry per CDR3 protein. The sample consists of around 370,000 distinct CDR3 sequences, around 9% of them appearing once. This chain links TRBV3-1 with TRBJ1-1, with D maybe TRBD1 (6 bases). Sequenced input: naive T cells sorted from blood. This receptor was identified in a woman aged 45-65 years in good health. CDR3 in amino acids: CASSHGGTTEAFF. The CDR3 DNA is TGTGCCAGCAGCCATGGGGGCACTACTGAAGCTTTCTTT.